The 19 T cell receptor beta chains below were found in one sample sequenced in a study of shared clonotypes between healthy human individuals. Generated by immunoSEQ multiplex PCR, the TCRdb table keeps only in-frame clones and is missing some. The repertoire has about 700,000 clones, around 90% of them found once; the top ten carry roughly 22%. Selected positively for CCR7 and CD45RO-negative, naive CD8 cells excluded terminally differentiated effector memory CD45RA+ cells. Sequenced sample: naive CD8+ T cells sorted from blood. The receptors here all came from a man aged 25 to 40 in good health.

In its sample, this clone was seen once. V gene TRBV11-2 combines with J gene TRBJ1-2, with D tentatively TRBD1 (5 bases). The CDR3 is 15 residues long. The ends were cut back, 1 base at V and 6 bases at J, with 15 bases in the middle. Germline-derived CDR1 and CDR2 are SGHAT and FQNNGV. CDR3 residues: CASSLAAGTEDGYTF. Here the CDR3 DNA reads TGTGCCAGCAGCTTAGCGGCGGGGACCGAGGATGGCTACACCTTC. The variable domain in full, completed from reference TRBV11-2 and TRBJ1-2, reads EAGVAQSPRYKIIEKRQSVAFWCNPISGHATLYWYQQILGQGPKLLIQFQNNGVVDDSQLPKDRFSAERLKGVDSTLKIQPAKLEDSAVYLCASSLAAGTEDGYTFGSGTRLTVV.

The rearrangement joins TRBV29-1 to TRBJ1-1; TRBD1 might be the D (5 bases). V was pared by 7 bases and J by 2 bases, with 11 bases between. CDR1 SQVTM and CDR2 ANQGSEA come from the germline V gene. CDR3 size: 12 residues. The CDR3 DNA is TGCAGCGCCAGGACAAAAAACACTGAAGCTTTCTTT. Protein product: CSARTKNTEAFF.

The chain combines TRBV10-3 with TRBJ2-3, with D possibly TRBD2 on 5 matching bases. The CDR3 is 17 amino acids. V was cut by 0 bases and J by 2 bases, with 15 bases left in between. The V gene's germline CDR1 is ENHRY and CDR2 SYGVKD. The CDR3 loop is CAISESSSRRDTDTQYF. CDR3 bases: TGTGCCATCAGTGAGTCGTCTAGCCGACGTGACACAGATACGCAGTATTTT.

The DNA for the CDR3 is TGTGCCAGCACAGGGGAGGGAGAGACCCAGTACTTC. Amino acids: CASTGEGETQYF. V usage is TRBV13 and J usage is TRBJ2-5, with D perhaps TRBD2 (7 bases). Germline CDR1 reads PRHDT; CDR2 reads FYEKMQ (reference sequence). V shed 7 bases and J shed 4 bases, with 10 bases lying between them. The CDR3 has 12 amino acids.

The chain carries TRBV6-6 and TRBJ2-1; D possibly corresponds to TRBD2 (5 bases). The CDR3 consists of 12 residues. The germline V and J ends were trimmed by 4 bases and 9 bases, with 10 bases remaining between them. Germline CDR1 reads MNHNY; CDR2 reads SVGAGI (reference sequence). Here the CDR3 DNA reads TGTGCCAGCAGTTTTAAGAGGGTTGAGCAGTTCTTC. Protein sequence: CASSFKRVEQFF.

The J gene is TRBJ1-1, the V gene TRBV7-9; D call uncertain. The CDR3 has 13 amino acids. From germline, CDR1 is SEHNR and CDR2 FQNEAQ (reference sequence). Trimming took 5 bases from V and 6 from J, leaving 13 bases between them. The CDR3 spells CASSPDPGAEAFF. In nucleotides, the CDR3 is TGTGCCAGCAGCCCCGACCCGGGTGCTGAAGCTTTCTTT.

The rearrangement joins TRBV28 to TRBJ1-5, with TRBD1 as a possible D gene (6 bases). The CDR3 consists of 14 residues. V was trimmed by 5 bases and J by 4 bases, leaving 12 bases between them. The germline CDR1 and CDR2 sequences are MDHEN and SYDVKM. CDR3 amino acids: CASSLWTENQPQHF. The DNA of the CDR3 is TGTGCCAGCAGTCTCTGGACAGAAAATCAGCCCCAGCATTTT.

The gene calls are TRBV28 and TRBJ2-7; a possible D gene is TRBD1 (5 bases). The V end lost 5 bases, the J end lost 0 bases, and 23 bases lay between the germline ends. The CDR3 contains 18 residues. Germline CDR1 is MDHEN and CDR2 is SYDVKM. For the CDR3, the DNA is TGTGCCAGCAGTCTAAACCTCCAGGGCCAGGCGTTCTCCTACGAGCAGTACTTC. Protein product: CASSLNLQGQAFSYEQYF.

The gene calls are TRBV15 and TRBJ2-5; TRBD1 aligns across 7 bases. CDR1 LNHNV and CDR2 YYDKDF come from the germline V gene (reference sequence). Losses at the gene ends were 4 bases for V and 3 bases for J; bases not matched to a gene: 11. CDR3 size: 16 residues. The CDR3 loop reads CATSTLDRSTKETQYF. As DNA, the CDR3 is TGTGCCACCAGCACCTTGGACAGGAGCACAAAAGAGACCCAGTACTTC.

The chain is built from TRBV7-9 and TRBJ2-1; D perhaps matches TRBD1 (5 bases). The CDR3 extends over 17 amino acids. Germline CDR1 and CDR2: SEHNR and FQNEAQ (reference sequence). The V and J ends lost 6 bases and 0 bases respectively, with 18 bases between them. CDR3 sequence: CASSSPRSDTSYNEQFF. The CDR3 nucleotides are TGTGCCAGCAGTTCCCCTCGGTCGGACACCTCCTACAATGAGCAGTTCTTC. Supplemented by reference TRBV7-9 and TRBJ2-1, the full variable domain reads DTGVSQNPRHKITKRGQNVTFRCDPISEHNRLYWYRQTLGQGPEFLTYFQNEAQLEKSRLLSDRFSAERPKGSFSTLEIQRTEQGDSAMYLCASSSPRSDTSYNEQFFGPGTRLTVL.

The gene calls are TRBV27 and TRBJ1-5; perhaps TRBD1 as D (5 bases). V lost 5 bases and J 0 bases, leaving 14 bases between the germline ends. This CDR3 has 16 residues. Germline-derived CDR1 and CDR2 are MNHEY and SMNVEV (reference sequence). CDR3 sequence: CASSPGGGYSNQPQHF. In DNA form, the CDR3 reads TGTGCCAGCAGTCCGGGGGGGGGATATAGCAATCAGCCCCAGCATTTT.

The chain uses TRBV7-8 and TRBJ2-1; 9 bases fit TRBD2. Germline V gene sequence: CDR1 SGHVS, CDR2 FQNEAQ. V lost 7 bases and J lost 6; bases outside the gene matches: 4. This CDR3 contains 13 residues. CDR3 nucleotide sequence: TGTGCCAGCACCGTGACTAGCGGCAATGAGCAGTTCTTC. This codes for CASTVTSGNEQFF. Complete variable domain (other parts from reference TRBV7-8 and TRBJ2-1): GAGVSQSPRYKVAKRGQDVALRCDPISGHVSLFWYQQALGQGPEFLTYFQNEAQLDKSGLPSDRFFAERPEGSVSTLKIQRTQQEDSAVYLCASTVTSGNEQFFGPGTRLTVL.

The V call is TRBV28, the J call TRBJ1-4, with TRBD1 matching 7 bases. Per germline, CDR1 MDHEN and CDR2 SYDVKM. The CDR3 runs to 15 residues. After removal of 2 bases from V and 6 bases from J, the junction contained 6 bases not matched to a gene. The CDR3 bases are TGTGCCAGCAGTTTAGGAGGGGGCCAGGATGAAAAACTGTTTTTT. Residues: CASSLGGGQDEKLFF.

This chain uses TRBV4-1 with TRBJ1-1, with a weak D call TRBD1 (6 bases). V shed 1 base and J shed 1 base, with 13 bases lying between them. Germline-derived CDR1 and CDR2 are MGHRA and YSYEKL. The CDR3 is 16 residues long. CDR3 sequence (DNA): TGCGCCAGCAGCCAAGCTTGGGGGCTGGGGAACACTGAAGCTTTCTTT. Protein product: CASSQAWGLGNTEAFF.

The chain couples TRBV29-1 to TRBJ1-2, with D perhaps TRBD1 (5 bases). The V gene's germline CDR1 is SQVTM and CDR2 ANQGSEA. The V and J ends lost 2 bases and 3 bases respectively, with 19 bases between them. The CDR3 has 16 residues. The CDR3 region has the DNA TGCAGCGTTGAACAAGTAGGGTCGCACAGGCACTATGGCTACACCTTC. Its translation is CSVEQVGSHRHYGYTF.

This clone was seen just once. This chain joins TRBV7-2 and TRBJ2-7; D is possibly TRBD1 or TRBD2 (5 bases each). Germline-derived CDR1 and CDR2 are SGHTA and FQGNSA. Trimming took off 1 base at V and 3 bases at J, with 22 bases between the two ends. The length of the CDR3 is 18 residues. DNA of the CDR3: TGTGCCAGCAGCTTAGAGAGGGTTGGGACCCGGGGCGGCTACGAGCAGTACTTC. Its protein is CASSLERVGTRGGYEQYF. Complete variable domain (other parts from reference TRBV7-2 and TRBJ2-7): GAGVSQSPSNKVTEKGKDVELRCDPISGHTALYWYRQSLGQGLEFLIYFQGNSAPDKSGLPSDRFSAERTGGSVSTLTIQRTQQEDSAVYLCASSLERVGTRGGYEQYFGPGTRLTVT.

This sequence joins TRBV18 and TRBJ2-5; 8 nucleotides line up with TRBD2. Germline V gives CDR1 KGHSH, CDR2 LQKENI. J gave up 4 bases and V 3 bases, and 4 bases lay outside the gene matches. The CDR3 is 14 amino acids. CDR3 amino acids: CASSPGLEGETQYF. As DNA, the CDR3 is TGTGCCAGCTCACCGGGACTAGAGGGAGAGACCCAGTACTTC.

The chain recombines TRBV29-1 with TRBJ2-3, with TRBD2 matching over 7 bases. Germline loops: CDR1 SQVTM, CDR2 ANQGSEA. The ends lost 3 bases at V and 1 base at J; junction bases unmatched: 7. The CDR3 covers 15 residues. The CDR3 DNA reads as TGCAGCGTTGATCCTCGCGGGAGCGGCACAGATACGCAGTATTTT. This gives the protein CSVDPRGSGTDTQYF.

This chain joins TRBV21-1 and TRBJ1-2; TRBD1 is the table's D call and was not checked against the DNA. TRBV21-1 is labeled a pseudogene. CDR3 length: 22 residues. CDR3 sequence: CASSNRTDPTVGVYRANYGYTF. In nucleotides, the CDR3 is TGTGCCAGCAGTAACAGGACAGACCCGACGGTTGGAGTTTATCGTGCCAACTATGGCTACACCTTC.